The 28 T cell receptor beta chains below all came from one sample that was sequenced in a study of T cell responses to AZD1222 COVID-19 vaccine. Measured with immunoSEQ multiplex PCR; TCRdb has only the in-frame clones, and not every one. Here the sample spans about 96,000 clones, approximately 90% being singletons. This material consisted of peripheral blood, taken on day 0 of AZD1222 vaccination. Source of these receptors: an adult in good health.

The chain carries TRBV9 and TRBJ1-5; the D is unclear. Germline lookup yields CDR1 SGDLS and CDR2 YYNGEE. The CDR3 sequence is 10 residues long. V was cut by 6 bases and J by 11 bases, with 9 bases left in between. The CDR3 bases are TGTGCCAGCAATTCTTGGGCCCAGCATTTT. This sequence encodes CASNSWAQHF. Looking up the rest from reference TRBV9 and TRBJ1-5 gives the full variable domain: DSGVTQTPKHLITATGQRVTLRCSPRSGDLSVYWYQQSLDQGLQFLIQYYNGEERAKGNILERFSAQQFPDLHSELNLSSLELGDSALYFCASNSWAQHFGDGTRLSIL.

The chain employs TRBV30 and TRBJ2-2; a possible D gene is TRBD1 (5 bases). CDR1 and CDR2 from the germline V gene are GTSNPN and SVGIG (reference sequence). Trimming shortened V by 1 base and J by 9 bases, and 9 bases separated the two germline ends. The CDR3 totals 12 residues. The CDR3 here is CAWSAGFRELFF. The DNA for the CDR3 is TGTGCCTGGAGTGCAGGGTTTAGGGAGCTGTTTTTT.

V gene TRBV14 combines with J gene TRBJ2-7, with TRBD2 matching over 11 bases. The length of the CDR3 is 15 residues. Trimming took 4 bases from V and 7 from J; bases not matched to a gene: 9. CDR1 is SGHDN, CDR2 FVKESK, per germline. The DNA for the CDR3 is TGTGCCAGCAGCCCGTGGGCTAGCGGGAGGAATGAGCAGTACTTC. This sequence encodes CASSPWASGRNEQYF.

The V gene is TRBV29-1, the J gene TRBJ2-1, with 7 bases aligning to TRBD1. The CDR3 length is 14 residues. Germline V gene sequence: CDR1 SQVTM, CDR2 ANQGSEA. After removal of 8 bases from V and 1 base from J, the junction contained 8 bases not matched to a gene. CDR3 nucleotide sequence: TGCAGCTCGAAAGGACAGGCATCCTACAATGAGCAGTTCTTC. Translated: CSSKGQASYNEQFF.

This rearrangement joins TRBV10-3 to TRBJ2-2, with 8 bases that match TRBD1. With V trimmed by 0 bases and J by 11 bases, 11 bases remained unmatched. This CDR3 region has 16 residues. CDR1 and CDR2 (germline): ENHRY, SYGVKD. CDR3: CAISESGQGAFGELFF. CDR3 DNA sequence: TGTGCCATCAGTGAGTCGGGGCAGGGGGCGTTCGGCGAGCTGTTTTTT.

The gene calls are TRBV6-5 and TRBJ1-2; TRBD1 might be the D (6 bases). V was trimmed by 7 bases and J by 8 bases, leaving 17 bases between them. The CDR3 is made up of 13 amino acids. CDR1 and CDR2 (germline): MNHEY, SVGAGI. CDR3 amino acids: CASTRKAGAGYTF. The CDR3 coding sequence is TGTGCCAGCACCAGAAAGGCAGGGGCGGGCTACACCTTC.

The rearrangement uses TRBV27 and TRBJ2-1; D unclear. Per the germline V gene, CDR1 is MNHEY and CDR2 is SMNVEV (reference sequence). The V end lost 4 bases, the J end lost 4 bases, and 5 bases lay between the germline ends. The length of the CDR3 is 12 residues. The CDR3 reads CASSSRYNEQFF. In DNA form, the CDR3 reads TGTGCCAGCAGTTCCCGTTACAATGAGCAGTTCTTC.

This chain joins TRBV9 and TRBJ2-1, with D possibly TRBD2 on 6 matching bases. The germline V gene has CDR1 SGDLS and CDR2 YYNGEE. Trimming shortened V by 0 bases and J by 0 bases, and 10 bases separated the two germline ends. The CDR3 totals 16 residues. Written as DNA, the CDR3 is TGTGCCAGCAGCGTAGACGCGGGAAGCTCCTACAATGAGCAGTTCTTC. This gives the protein CASSVDAGSSYNEQFF.

The chain joins TRBV6-5 to TRBJ2-7; 9 bases align to TRBD1. The germline gives CDR1 MNHEY, CDR2 SVGAGI. After removal of 5 bases from V and 3 bases from J, the junction contained 5 bases not matched to a gene. The CDR3 totals 14 residues. The CDR3 sequence: CASSPGTGYYEQYF. The CDR3 DNA reads TGTGCCAGCAGTCCCGGGACAGGGTACTACGAGCAGTACTTC.

The chain uses TRBV7-9 and TRBJ1-1; the D is unclear. Germline loops: CDR1 SEHNR, CDR2 FQNEAQ (reference sequence). V lost 1 base and J lost 0, with 6 bases in between. The CDR3 runs 14 residues. CDR3 loop: CASSLGDVNTEAFF. For the CDR3, the DNA is TGTGCCAGCAGCTTAGGGGATGTGAACACTGAAGCTTTCTTT.

The V gene is TRBV30, the J gene TRBJ1-1, with 8 bases identical to TRBD1. CDR1 and CDR2 from the germline V gene are GTSNPN and SVGIG (reference sequence). This CDR3 region has 14 residues. Trimming removed 3 bases from V and 2 bases from J; junction bases left unmatched: 5. This CDR3 reads CAWSTDRVNTEAFF. DNA of the CDR3: TGTGCCTGGAGCACGGACAGGGTAAACACTGAAGCTTTCTTT.

V usage is TRBV7-2 and J usage is TRBJ2-7, with D maybe TRBD1 (8 bases). The CDR3 runs 17 residues. Germline V gene lookup returns CDR1 SGHTA and CDR2 FQGNSA. V was trimmed by 3 bases and J by 8 bases, leaving 26 bases between them. CDR3 DNA: TGTGCCAGCAGCTTTTGGGGTGGAACAGGGGGGGCATCCAAGCAGTACTTC. Amino acid sequence: CASSFWGGTGGASKQYF.

This chain uses TRBV5-1 with TRBJ2-6, with a weak D call TRBD2 (7 bases). Per germline, CDR1 SGHRS and CDR2 YFSETQ. The V gene lost 4 bases and the J gene lost 0 bases, with 17 bases spanning the gap. CDR3 length: 18 residues. CDR3 bases: TGCGCCAGCAGCCGGGGGGCGGAGGGGCTCTCTGGGGCCAACGTCCTGACTTTC. Encoded protein: CASSRGAEGLSGANVLTF.

The CDR3 sequence: CASSLGPRYNRGLDTGELFF. In nucleotides, the CDR3 is TGTGCCAGCAGCTTAGGACCTCGCTACAACAGGGGGCTGGACACCGGGGAGCTGTTTTTT. The V call is TRBV7-6, the J call TRBJ2-2; 9 nucleotides agree with TRBD1. The length of the CDR3 is 20 residues. V lost 1 base to trimming and J lost 3 bases; unmatched junction nucleotides: 15. Per germline, CDR1 SGHVS and CDR2 FNYEAQ. Full variable domain (rest looked up from reference TRBV7-6 and TRBJ2-2): GAGVSQSPRYKVTKRGQDVALRCDPISGHVSLYWYRQALGQGPEFLTYFNYEAQQDKSGLPNDRFSAERPEGSISTLTIQRTEQRDSAMYRCASSLGPRYNRGLDTGELFFGEGSRLTVL.

V and J are TRBV6-1 and TRBJ2-1, with 10 positions matching TRBD2. Germline V CDR1 and CDR2: MNHNS, SASEGT. The trim removed 0 bases at V and 8 bases at J, leaving 10 bases unmatched. The CDR3 totals 17 residues. The CDR3 sequence: CASSEALAGPGWDEQFF. The CDR3 nucleotides are TGTGCCAGCAGTGAAGCACTAGCGGGGCCCGGGTGGGATGAGCAGTTCTTC.

V usage is TRBV4-1 and J usage is TRBJ1-1; D not certain. Germline CDR1 MGHRA, CDR2 YSYEKL. V gave up 1 base and J gave up 0 bases, with 3 bases separating them. This CDR3 comprises 13 residues. The CDR3 is CASSQGVNTEAFF. The DNA of the CDR3 is TGCGCCAGCAGCCAAGGTGTGAACACTGAAGCTTTCTTT.

V gene TRBV11-1 combines with J gene TRBJ1-1; D gene unclear. The CDR3 runs 13 residues. Per the germline V gene, CDR1 is SGHAT and CDR2 is FQDESV (reference sequence). V was cut by 5 bases and J by 5 bases, with 12 bases left in between. The CDR3 loop reads CASSITLETEAFF. The CDR3 DNA follows: TGTGCCAGCAGCATAACCCTGGAGACTGAAGCTTTCTTT.

The V call is TRBV5-4, the J call TRBJ1-2; 7 bases agree with TRBD1. Germline V lookup: CDR1 SGHNT, CDR2 YYREEE (reference sequence). The CDR3 runs to 15 residues. Trimming took 3 bases from V and 1 from J; bases not matched to a gene: 6. CDR3 protein: CASSSTGIFNYGYTF. The CDR3, as DNA: TGTGCCAGCAGCTCGACAGGGATTTTTAACTATGGCTACACCTTC.

CDR3 sequence (DNA): TGTGCCAGCAGCGGAGGTGGGACAGGGACAGATACGCAGTATTTT. It yields the protein CASSGGGTGTDTQYF. This chain connects TRBV7-3 to TRBJ2-3; 9 nucleotides match TRBD1. Looked up from germline, CDR1 is SGHTA and CDR2 is FQGTGA. The CDR3 runs 15 residues. The V segment lost 5 bases and the J segment 3 bases; nucleotides outside the gene matches: 6.

The chain employs TRBV30 and TRBJ1-1, with a weak D call TRBD1 (5 bases). Germline V CDR1 and CDR2: GTSNPN, SVGIG (reference sequence). Trimming took off 2 bases at V and 1 base at J, with 17 bases between the two ends. The length of the CDR3 is 16 residues. The CDR3 nucleotides are TGTGCCTGGAGTCTTATTGACAGCCCAAAGAACACTGAAGCTTTCTTT. It is translated as CAWSLIDSPKNTEAFF.

This chain links TRBV18 with TRBJ2-7; TRBD1 agrees at 9 bases. The V gene end was trimmed by 4 bases and the J gene end by 7 bases; junction bases not matched to a gene: 14. Per germline, CDR1 KGHSH and CDR2 LQKENI. CDR3 length: 16 amino acids. CDR3 region: CASSRIPGQGFSEQYF. The DNA for the CDR3 is TGTGCCAGCTCACGAATACCGGGACAGGGCTTCTCTGAGCAGTACTTC. The full variable domain, its missing parts supplied by reference TRBV18 and TRBJ2-7, is NAGVMQNPRHLVRRRGQEARLRCSPMKGHSHVYWYRQLPEEGLKFMVYLQKENIIDESGMPKERFSAEFPKEGPSILRIQQVVRGDSAAYFCASSRIPGQGFSEQYFGPGTRLTVT.

This rearrangement joins TRBV5-1 to TRBJ1-2, with 9 bases that match TRBD1. V was clipped by 1 base and J by 8 bases; unmatched bases: 9. Germline V CDR1 and CDR2: SGHRS, YFSETQ. The CDR3 sequence is 15 residues long. The CDR3 DNA sequence: TGCGCCAGCAGCTTGCCCTTCGACAGGGGGTACGGCTACACCTTC. The encoded protein is CASSLPFDRGYGYTF.

CDR3 in amino acids: CASLEGATDTQYF. DNA for the CDR3: TGCGCCAGCCTTGAGGGGGCCACAGATACGCAGTATTTT. The rearrangement links TRBV4-1 to TRBJ2-3; 7 nucleotides match TRBD1. After removal of 8 bases from V and 2 bases from J, the junction contained 4 bases not matched to a gene. This CDR3 is 13 amino acids long. The germline gives CDR1 MGHRA, CDR2 YSYEKL.

V gene TRBV4-3 combines with J gene TRBJ1-6; D is unresolved. Trimming took off 0 bases at V and 0 bases at J, with 18 bases between the two ends. The germline V gene has CDR1 LGHNA and CDR2 YSLEER. This CDR3 contains 20 residues. CDR3 loop: CASSQELVRFISSYNSPLHF. The CDR3, as DNA: TGCGCCAGCAGCCAAGAGCTTGTCAGGTTCATCAGCTCCTATAATTCACCCCTCCACTTT.

V is TRBV6-5 and J is TRBJ1-2; the D gene is possibly TRBD1 (6 bases). The V gene lost 7 bases and the J gene lost 3 bases, with 12 bases spanning the gap. This CDR3 is 13 amino acids long. Germline values: CDR1 MNHEY, CDR2 SVGAGI. CDR3 in amino acids: CASNEGGDYGYTF. The CDR3 DNA is TGTGCCAGCAACGAAGGGGGGGACTATGGCTACACCTTC.

This chain connects TRBV4-2 to TRBJ1-2, with D uncertain. V was trimmed by 1 base and J by 3 bases, leaving 12 bases between them. CDR1 is LGHNA and CDR2 is YNFKEQ in the germline V gene. This CDR3 spans 15 amino acids. The CDR3: CASSQGEERDYGYTF. DNA for the CDR3: TGTGCCAGCAGCCAAGGAGAGGAAAGGGACTATGGCTACACCTTC.

This sequence joins TRBV10-3 and TRBJ1-1; TRBD1 agrees at 7 bases. Germline V gene lookup returns CDR1 ENHRY and CDR2 SYGVKD. V lost 2 bases to trimming and J lost 1 base; unmatched junction nucleotides: 4. The CDR3 sequence is 15 residues long. In DNA form, the CDR3 reads TGTGCCATCAGTGAGACACGACAGGGGAACACTGAAGCTTTCTTT. It encodes CAISETRQGNTEAFF.

V usage is TRBV7-8 and J usage is TRBJ1-4; possible D gene TRBD1, 6 bases. This CDR3 has 17 residues. CDR1 and CDR2 (germline): SGHVS, FQNEAQ. V gave up 5 bases and J gave up 4 bases, with 20 bases separating them. CDR3 region: CASSPRRLDSSNEKLFF. Written as DNA, the CDR3 is TGTGCCAGCAGCCCCCGCCGCTTGGACAGCAGTAATGAAAAACTGTTTTTT.